This TCR beta chain stems from a study of Ad26.COV2.S vaccination and SARS-CoV-2 variants. Whole-study context: A COV1001 Ad26.COV2.S trial-arm participant provided the sample. The study's findings and limits: Analyses that measured TCR breadth and depth may have underestimated total T cell responses.

Regarding treatment: about 20 received Ad26.COV2.S at low or high dose, single or two shots; several received placebo; per-sample allocation not given. Sample collection was performed on day 63 after the first vaccine or placebo injection. Donation came from an adult in Boston who was aged 18-55 years. Sequenced by immunoSEQ multiplex PCR; TCRdb stores in-frame clones only, minus some. There are over 400,000 clones in the sample; 92% occur only once, and about 1.7% lies in the top ten. Remarks on this clone: Its specificity is not known.

The V and J ends lost 3 bases and 3 bases respectively, with 6 bases between them. This CDR3 is built from 12 residues. CDR1 and CDR2 from the germline V gene are WNHNN and SYGVQD (reference sequence). This chain uses TRBV10-1 with TRBJ2-7; D gene uncertain. The input for sequencing was peripheral blood, taken in a trial of Ad26.COV2.S vaccine versus placebo. This clonotype was sampled from a person aged 18-60 years who received the Ad26.COV2.S COVID-19 vaccine or a placebo. The CDR3 region has the DNA TGCGCCAGCAGTGATAAGAACTACGAGCAGTACTTC. Translation gives CASSDKNYEQYF.